A selection of T cell receptor beta chains follows, all from one sample in a study of blood T cells in healthy people across ages. Using its own MiXCR run on the 5' RACE reads, TCRdb lists one record per CDR3 protein. The sample yields hundreds of thousands of distinct CDR3 sequences, about 30% seen once. Sequencing used blood. Source of these receptors: a woman aged 80 or over in good health. Each CDR3 is given with its conserved first and last residue. Each record gives: clone size, V gene, D gene, J gene, CDR3 protein, CDR3 DNA. A D gene is named only where the DNA matches it firmly. Clone size is shown for a subset of rows, as once, few, many or a class of expanded clone.

abundance: many
v_gene: TRBV9
d_gene: NA
j_gene: TRBJ2-3
CDR3aa: CASSPQIVSSTDTQYF
CDR3nt: TGTGCCAGCAGCCCCCAGATAGTCTCTAGCACGGATACGCAGTATTTT

abundance: NA
v_gene: TRBV20-1
d_gene: NA
j_gene: TRBJ1-1
CDR3aa: CSALTGTEAFF
CDR3nt: TGCAGTGCCCTAACAGGGACTGAAGCTTTCTTT

abundance: many
v_gene: TRBV5-4
d_gene: NA
j_gene: TRBJ2-7
CDR3aa: CASSSIGSYEQYF
CDR3nt: TGTGCCAGCAGCTCGATAGGGTCCTACGAGCAGTACTTC

abundance: many
v_gene: TRBV6-2/TRBV6-3
d_gene: NA
j_gene: TRBJ2-1
CDR3aa: CASRRGGAQKEQFF
CDR3nt: TGTGCCAGCAGGAGGGGGGGGGCCCAGAAGGAGCAGTTCTTC

abundance: few
v_gene: TRBV5-1
d_gene: TRBD1
j_gene: TRBJ1-2
CDR3aa: CASSLAGTGSQYTF
CDR3nt: TGCGCCAGCAGCTTGGCCGGGACAGGGTCCCAGTACACCTTC

abundance: many
v_gene: TRBV7-2
d_gene: NA
j_gene: TRBJ2-4
CDR3aa: CASSPPAKNIQYF
CDR3nt: TGTGCCAGCAGTCCTCCGGCCAAAAACATTCAGTACTTC

abundance: NA
v_gene: TRBV7-9
d_gene: NA
j_gene: TRBJ2-5
CDR3aa: CASRLDIEETQYF
CDR3nt: TGTGCCAGCCGCTTAGACATTGAAGAGACCCAGTACTTC

abundance: NA
v_gene: TRBV5-6
d_gene: NA
j_gene: TRBJ2-2
CDR3aa: CASSPGGLIRDTGELFF
CDR3nt: TGTGCCAGCAGCCCCGGTGGGCTGATCCGGGACACCGGGGAGCTGTTTTTT

abundance: many
v_gene: TRBV7-9
d_gene: NA
j_gene: TRBJ1-1
CDR3aa: CASSPDGGTEAFF
CDR3nt: TGTGCCAGCAGCCCCGACGGGGGCACTGAAGCTTTCTTT

abundance: NA
v_gene: TRBV7-2
d_gene: TRBD2
j_gene: TRBJ2-7
CDR3aa: CASSLVASGTYEQYF
CDR3nt: TGTGCCAGCAGCTTAGTGGCTAGCGGGACCTACGAGCAGTACTTC

abundance: NA
v_gene: TRBV7-9
d_gene: NA
j_gene: TRBJ1-1
CDR3aa: CASSLRFEGTEAFF
CDR3nt: TGTGCCAGCAGCTTGAGGTTCGAGGGGACTGAAGCTTTCTTT

abundance: many
v_gene: TRBV14
d_gene: TRBD2
j_gene: TRBJ2-3
CDR3aa: CASSPTMRGGTDTQYF
CDR3nt: TGTGCCAGCAGCCCGACTATGCGGGGGGGAACAGATACGCAGTATTTT

abundance: NA
v_gene: TRBV4-3
d_gene: NA
j_gene: TRBJ1-1
CDR3aa: CASSQDLGAMNTEAFF
CDR3nt: TGCGCCAGCAGCCAAGATCTCGGGGCCATGAACACTGAAGCTTTCTTT

abundance: few
v_gene: TRBV6-1
d_gene: NA
j_gene: TRBJ2-1
CDR3aa: CASRKGTNNEQFF
CDR3nt: TGTGCCAGCAGGAAGGGGACAAACAATGAGCAGTTCTTC

abundance: NA
v_gene: TRBV7-9
d_gene: NA
j_gene: TRBJ1-6
CDR3aa: CASSAGITSPLHF
CDR3nt: TGTGCCAGCAGCGCGGGGATCACATCACCCCTCCACTTT

abundance: few
v_gene: TRBV6-1
d_gene: NA
j_gene: TRBJ1-1
CDR3aa: CASGAPRPRNTEAFF
CDR3nt: TGTGCCAGCGGGGCCCCGCGACCTAGGAACACTGAAGCTTTCTTT

abundance: many
v_gene: TRBV5-5
d_gene: NA
j_gene: TRBJ1-4
CDR3aa: CASSGQGSDEKLFF
CDR3nt: TGTGCCAGCAGCGGGCAGGGAAGCGATGAAAAACTGTTTTTT

abundance: NA
v_gene: TRBV18
d_gene: NA
j_gene: TRBJ2-5
CDR3aa: CASSPAVTQETQYF
CDR3nt: TGTGCCAGCTCACCTGCAGTGACCCAAGAGACCCAGTACTTC

abundance: many
v_gene: TRBV7-9
d_gene: NA
j_gene: TRBJ2-3
CDR3aa: CASSWTTSTDTQYF
CDR3nt: TGTGCCAGCAGTTGGACAACCAGCACAGATACGCAGTATTTT

abundance: NA
v_gene: TRBV19
d_gene: NA
j_gene: TRBJ2-5
CDR3aa: CASREMFGETQYF
CDR3nt: TGTGCCAGTCGCGAGATGTTTGGAGAGACCCAGTACTTC

abundance: few
v_gene: TRBV6-5
d_gene: NA
j_gene: TRBJ2-2
CDR3aa: CASSRLSRAGELFF
CDR3nt: TGTGCCAGCAGTCGGCTTAGCCGGGCCGGGGAGCTGTTTTTT

abundance: NA
v_gene: TRBV20-1
d_gene: NA
j_gene: TRBJ2-7
CDR3aa: CSARVGWGIRSYEQYF
CDR3nt: TGCAGTGCTAGAGTGGGGTGGGGTATCAGGTCCTACGAGCAGTACTTC

abundance: many
v_gene: TRBV4-3
d_gene: NA
j_gene: TRBJ1-2
CDR3aa: CASSQDVRVIFGYTF
CDR3nt: TGCGCCAGCAGCCAAGATGTCAGGGTAATTTTTGGCTACACCTTC

abundance: NA
v_gene: TRBV20-1
d_gene: NA
j_gene: TRBJ2-1
CDR3aa: CSASTPILSSYNEQFF
CDR3nt: TGCAGTGCTAGTACCCCCATCCTTAGCTCCTACAATGAGCAGTTCTTC

abundance: many
v_gene: TRBV12-3/TRBV12-4
d_gene: NA
j_gene: TRBJ2-7
CDR3aa: CASSLGLAYEQYF
CDR3nt: TGTGCCAGCAGTTTGGGGCTGGCCTACGAGCAGTACTTC

abundance: many
v_gene: TRBV28
d_gene: NA
j_gene: TRBJ2-1
CDR3aa: CASSLVGQYNEQFF
CDR3nt: TGTGCCAGCAGTTTAGTGGGTCAGTACAATGAGCAGTTCTTC

abundance: NA
v_gene: TRBV29-1
d_gene: TRBD1
j_gene: TRBJ2-7
CDR3aa: CSVTAGGYEQYF
CDR3nt: TGCAGCGTTACGGCAGGGGGCTACGAGCAGTACTTC

abundance: NA
v_gene: TRBV5-1
d_gene: NA
j_gene: TRBJ2-7
CDR3aa: CASSCRDPHNEQYF
CDR3nt: TGCGCCAGCAGCTGCCGGGATCCCCACAATGAGCAGTACTTC

abundance: NA
v_gene: TRBV29-1
d_gene: TRBD1
j_gene: TRBJ2-7
CDR3aa: CSAGAGGQDEQYF
CDR3nt: TGCAGCGCAGGGGCAGGGGGTCAGGACGAGCAGTACTTC

abundance: many
v_gene: TRBV5-6
d_gene: NA
j_gene: TRBJ2-7
CDR3aa: CASSQETGILYEQYF
CDR3nt: TGTGCCAGCAGCCAAGAAACAGGGATCCTCTACGAGCAGTACTTC

abundance: many
v_gene: TRBV12-3/TRBV12-4
d_gene: TRBD1
j_gene: TRBJ2-3
CDR3aa: CASSFGQGGTDTQYF
CDR3nt: TGTGCCAGCAGTTTCGGACAGGGTGGCACAGATACGCAGTATTTT

abundance: many
v_gene: TRBV6-1
d_gene: NA
j_gene: TRBJ2-1
CDR3aa: CASSEEVGERDEQFF
CDR3nt: TGTGCCAGCAGTGAGGAAGTTGGTGAGAGGGATGAGCAGTTCTTC

abundance: many
v_gene: TRBV6-5
d_gene: TRBD2
j_gene: TRBJ2-3
CDR3aa: CASSYSMYSGGINSRDTQYF
CDR3nt: TGTGCCAGCAGTTACTCGATGTATAGCGGGGGGATAAATTCTAGAGATACGCAGTATTTT

abundance: many
v_gene: TRBV28
d_gene: TRBD1
j_gene: TRBJ2-7
CDR3aa: CASNSGTGVYEQYF
CDR3nt: TGTGCCAGCAACTCCGGGACAGGGGTCTACGAGCAGTACTTC

abundance: few
v_gene: TRBV3-1
d_gene: TRBD2
j_gene: TRBJ2-3
CDR3aa: CASSPVLAGRAYF
CDR3nt: TGTGCCAGCAGCCCGGTTTTGGCGGGGAGGGCGTATTTT

abundance: NA
v_gene: TRBV27
d_gene: TRBD1
j_gene: TRBJ1-1
CDR3aa: CASNTGGNTEAFF
CDR3nt: TGTGCCAGCAACACAGGGGGGAACACTGAAGCTTTCTTT

abundance: NA
v_gene: TRBV5-1
d_gene: NA
j_gene: TRBJ1-1
CDR3aa: CASGGRQLNTEAFF
CDR3nt: TGCGCCAGCGGCGGCCGGCAGCTGAACACTGAAGCTTTCTTT

abundance: many
v_gene: TRBV5-1
d_gene: NA
j_gene: TRBJ2-3
CDR3aa: CASSLGAGADTQYF
CDR3nt: TGCGCCAGCAGCTTGGGGGCAGGGGCGGATACGCAGTATTTT

abundance: many
v_gene: TRBV5-1
d_gene: NA
j_gene: TRBJ2-7
CDR3aa: CASSFQPTYEQYF
CDR3nt: TGCGCCAGCAGCTTCCAGCCTACCTACGAGCAGTACTTC

abundance: few
v_gene: TRBV6-6
d_gene: TRBD1
j_gene: TRBJ1-1
CDR3aa: CATQKGQGGRDTEAFF
CDR3nt: TGTGCCACACAAAAAGGACAGGGAGGGCGGGACACTGAAGCTTTCTTT

abundance: NA
v_gene: TRBV9
d_gene: NA
j_gene: TRBJ1-6
CDR3aa: CASSVAGADSPLHF
CDR3nt: TGTGCCAGCAGCGTAGCGGGGGCTGATTCACCCCTCCACTTT

abundance: many
v_gene: TRBV2
d_gene: TRBD1
j_gene: TRBJ2-7
CDR3aa: CASIRDRGLSSYEQYF
CDR3nt: TGTGCCAGCATCCGGGACAGGGGCCTATCCTCCTACGAGCAGTACTTC

abundance: few
v_gene: TRBV18
d_gene: NA
j_gene: TRBJ1-1
CDR3aa: CASSPKQVLNTEAFF
CDR3nt: TGTGCCAGCTCACCAAAGCAGGTCCTAAACACTGAAGCTTTCTTT

abundance: NA
v_gene: TRBV7-2
d_gene: TRBD1
j_gene: TRBJ1-2
CDR3aa: CASSSTGGPWGYTF
CDR3nt: TGTGCCAGCAGCTCAACAGGGGGCCCCTGGGGCTACACCTTC

abundance: many
v_gene: TRBV5-1
d_gene: TRBD1
j_gene: TRBJ1-1
CDR3aa: CASSRGDYRGTEAFF
CDR3nt: TGCGCCAGCAGCCGAGGCGATTACAGGGGCACTGAAGCTTTCTTT